This T cell receptor (beta chain) was observed in a study of T-cell memory formation after mild COVID-19. Study-level points and caveats: Pre-infection memory held some responding clones, suggesting pre-existing cross-reactive T cells responded. Nothing showed for sure that second-wave clones peaking on day 37 were SARS-CoV-2 specific.

The CDR3 length is 14 residues. In germline, CDR1 is ENHRY, CDR2 SYGVKD. V dropped 6 bases and J dropped 4; count of bases not matched to a gene: 5. MiXCR, run by TCRdb on the 5' RACE reads, gives a single entry per CDR3 protein. Altogether about 190,000 distinct CDR3 sequences are present, around 16% being singletons, with the ten largest covering 2.4%. In regard to this clonotype: What it recognizes is unknown.

The chain employs TRBV10-3 and TRBJ1-5; 8 nucleotides align to TRBD1. Sequenced: PBMCs or a T cell subset sorted from them (not recorded which). The receptor comes from an adult woman who had mild COVID-19 (a few samples of this study predate the infection). Cell type and time point are not known. The CDR3 region is CAIRAQGANQPQHF. The CDR3 bases are TGTGCCATCAGGGCTCAGGGGGCTAATCAGCCCCAGCATTTT.